Each of the 10 T cell receptor beta chains below was sequenced from the same sample in a study of T cell responses to AZD1222 COVID-19 vaccine. Sequenced by immunoSEQ multiplex PCR; TCRdb stores in-frame clones only, minus some. The data show roughly 120,000 clones, 80% to 85% seen once. Material: peripheral blood, obtained on day 0 of AZD1222 vaccination. These receptors were obtained from an adult in good health.

The rearrangement links TRBV19 to TRBJ1-5; 8 positions agree with TRBD1. Per germline, CDR1 LNHDA and CDR2 SQIVND (reference sequence). CDR3 size: 14 residues. The V segment lost 1 base and the J segment 5 bases; nucleotides outside the gene matches: 1. DNA of the CDR3: TGTGCCAGTAGTATAGCGACAGGGGATCAGCCCCAGCATTTT. Translation: CASSIATGDQPQHF.

The chain employs TRBV2 and TRBJ2-7, with a tentative D call TRBD1 (5 bases). V lost 4 bases to trimming and J lost 8 bases, with 12 bases between them. This CDR3 is built from 12 residues. From germline, CDR1 is SNHLY and CDR2 FYNNEI. The CDR3 coding sequence is TGTGCCAGCAGTGTGGGCAGGGCAAAGCAGTACTTC. Translation: CASSVGRAKQYF.

Remarks on this clone: Other nucleotide sequences from this sample produce the same CDR3. This chain connects TRBV5-1 to TRBJ2-2; D remains ambiguous. Trimming stripped 4 bases from V and 2 bases from J, with 3 bases between. The CDR3 consists of 12 residues. The germline V gene has CDR1 SGHRS and CDR2 YFSETQ. CDR3 loop: CASSLNTGELFF. CDR3 DNA sequence: TGCGCCAGCAGCCTTAACACCGGGGAGCTGTTTTTT.

The rearrangement uses TRBV28 and TRBJ1-2; the D gene is possibly TRBD1 (5 bases). The CDR3 spans 13 residues. CDR1 is MDHEN, CDR2 SYDVKM, per germline. The V end lost 8 bases, the J end lost 4 bases, and 14 bases lay between the germline ends. CDR3 loop: CASLMGGSYGYTF. The CDR3, as DNA: TGTGCCAGCCTCATGGGGGGAAGCTATGGCTACACCTTC.

Here the CDR3 DNA reads TGTGCCAGCAGTGAACTCACAGGGTCCTCCTACGAGCAGTACTTC. Its protein is CASSELTGSSYEQYF. The V gene is TRBV2, the J gene TRBJ2-7, with a possible D match to TRBD1 (6 bases). Germline CDR1 is SNHLY and CDR2 is FYNNEI. The CDR3 has 15 amino acids. V shed 2 bases and J shed 0 bases, with 11 bases lying between them.

The V gene is TRBV7-2, the J gene TRBJ1-1; D unresolved. The V end lost 1 base, the J end lost 7 bases, and 10 bases lay between the germline ends. This CDR3 is built from 13 residues. The germline V gene encodes CDR1 SGHTA and CDR2 FQGNSA. The CDR3 reads CASSLVGSREAFF. The CDR3 coding sequence is TGTGCCAGCAGCTTAGTCGGGTCGCGTGAAGCTTTCTTT.

The V gene is TRBV2, the J gene TRBJ2-1; D ambiguous. From germline, CDR1 is SNHLY and CDR2 FYNNEI. Trimming shortened V by 7 bases and J by 10 bases, and 11 bases separated the two germline ends. The CDR3 is made up of 11 amino acids. Here the CDR3 reads CASTIVGEQFF. As DNA, the CDR3 is TGTGCCAGCACTATCGTCGGGGAGCAGTTCTTC.

The rearrangement joins TRBV11-1 to TRBJ2-5; the D gene is possibly TRBD2 (6 bases). V dropped 3 bases and J dropped 4 bases, with 9 bases sitting between them. CDR1 SGHAT and CDR2 FQDESV come from the germline V gene (reference sequence). The CDR3 has 13 amino acids. CDR3 loop: CASSLGGRETQYF. The CDR3, as DNA: TGTGCCAGCAGCTTGGGAGGCCGAGAGACCCAGTACTTC.

The rearrangement links TRBV19 to TRBJ1-5; 7 nucleotides line up with TRBD1. The CDR3 consists of 13 residues. The V gene's germline CDR1 is LNHDA and CDR2 SQIVND (reference sequence). V was pared by 7 bases and J by 4 bases, with 4 bases of the junction left unmatched. The CDR3 region is CASTGQVNQPQHF. Here the CDR3 DNA reads TGTGCCAGTACTGGACAGGTGAATCAGCCCCAGCATTTT.

The chain links TRBV10-3 to TRBJ2-2, with D perhaps TRBD2 (6 bases). Germline CDR1 reads ENHRY; CDR2 reads SYGVKD. CDR3 length: 14 residues. Trimming cost V 11 bases and J 1 base, with 14 bases left between them. Written as DNA, the CDR3 is TGTGCCGTAGGTGGGGGGTTGAACACCGGGGAGCTGTTTTTT. It specifies CAVGGGLNTGELFF.